The T cell receptor (beta chain) under discussion was sequenced for a study of Ad26.COV2.S vaccination and SARS-CoV-2 variants. Across the whole study: Intramuscularly, Ad26.COV2.S was given either once or twice, 56 days apart. Study conclusions and caveats: Vaccine and placebo recipients had similar non-spike TCR breadth.

CDR1 and CDR2 from the germline V gene are SGHRS and YFSETQ. The V end lost 2 bases, the J end lost 3 bases, and 6 bases lay between the germline ends. The CDR3 loop spans 12 amino acids. This clone showed up just a few times. The antigen is undetermined. Sequenced by immunoSEQ multiplex PCR; TCRdb stores in-frame clones only, minus some. The top ten clones hold about 2.5% of a sample with roughly 500,000 clones, roughly nine tenths of them seen once. Treatment in this sample: roughly 19 received Ad26.COV2.S at low or high dose, single or two shots; 5 received placebo; per-sample allocation not given. It was on day 63 after the first vaccine or placebo injection that samples were taken.

The sequenced sample was peripheral blood, obtained in a trial of Ad26.COV2.S vaccine versus placebo. The chain recombines TRBV5-1 with TRBJ2-7, with D unclear. This sequence was found in a person aged 18-60 years who received the Ad26.COV2.S COVID-19 vaccine or a placebo. The CDR3 bases are TGCGCCAGCAGCTTACCAAACTACGAGCAGTACTTC. Its translation is CASSLPNYEQYF. Using reference TRBV5-1 and TRBJ2-7 for the parts outside the CDR3, the full variable domain is KAGVTQTPRYLIKTRGQQVTLSCSPISGHRSVSWYQQTPGQGLQFLFEYFSETQRNKGNFPGRFSGRQFSNSRSEMNVSTLELGDSALYLCASSLPNYEQYFGPGTRLTVT.